The present entry profiles one TCR beta chain with its context. The junction differs from germline at one of its ends, possibly a read error. The CDR3 extends over 13 amino acids. Germline loops: CDR1 SGHNT, CDR2 YYREEE (reference sequence). These data come from a study of shared T cell receptors in the human thymus. Sequenced by immunoSEQ multiplex PCR; TCRdb stores in-frame clones only, minus some. The sample contains hundreds of thousands of clones, 70% to 90% of which appear only once. A further study also used this sample, focusing on human thymus T cells. As that report states: Unrelated individuals reportedly shared highly overlapping thymic TCR repertoires.

Sequenced input: thymocytes. The clonotype originates from a boy under three years old with a congenital heart defect. The chain couples TRBV5-4 to TRBJ2-5; D not certain. The CDR3 region is CASSLGSAETQYF. The CDR3 DNA is TGTGCCAGCAGTTTGGGAAGTGCGGAGACCCAGTACTTC.